This T cell receptor (beta chain) was captured by sequencing in a study of blood T cell repertoires in COVID-19. Across the study: Spain, Italy and the United States supplied samples that represented acute and convalescent COVID-19. PBMCs, B-cell-depleted T cells, or T cells were the source of the cDNA or gDNA that made up the material.

Germline CDR1 and CDR2: LGHDT and YNNKEL (reference sequence). Trimming left V 4 bases short and J 3 bases short, with 22 bases between. The CDR3 runs to 17 residues. In the original workflow: Cell counts per sample came from amplifying reference gene primers. Sequenced by immunoSEQ multiplex PCR; TCRdb stores in-frame clones only, minus some. V and J calls and clone size are as listed in that table; D and trimming were resolved from the DNA. This table holds approximately 74,000 clones, 70% to 90% found once. The chain links TRBV3-1 (or the pseudogene TRBV3-2) to TRBJ2-7; D is possibly TRBD2 (5 bases). The sequence was obtained from a man aged 70-80 years with acute or convalescent COVID-19. Sequenced: peripheral blood. This CDR3 is CASSPLSGSTIGYEQYF. For the CDR3, the DNA is TGTGCCAGCAGCCCCCTATCAGGTTCGACTATTGGCTACGAGCAGTACTTC.